This T cell receptor beta chain originates from a study of OX40 agonist ivuxolimab in advanced cancers. Note on this clone: The antigen remains undetermined.

Germline trimming cut 0 bases from V and 5 bases from J; bases unmatched to any gene: 3. The CDR3 extends over 14 amino acids. The V gene's germline CDR1 is SGDLS and CDR2 YYNGEE. Assay: immunoSEQ multiplex PCR; the TCRdb copy retains only in-frame clones and omits some. The sample has tens of thousands of clones, over 85% seen once. Findings and caveats of the study: Some nonresponders likewise displayed low normalized T-cell clonal expansion.

The sequences come from CD4+ or CD8+ T cells sorted from blood, collected in a trial of the OX40 agonist ivuxolimab. The clonotype comes from an adult with an advanced solid tumor such as melanoma, head and neck, liver or kidney cancer. The genes are TRBV9 and TRBJ2-5; 8 bases fit TRBD2. This CDR3 reads CASSVAGGGETQYF. In nucleotides, the CDR3 is TGTGCCAGCAGCGTAGCGGGGGGGGGCGAGACCCAGTACTTC.